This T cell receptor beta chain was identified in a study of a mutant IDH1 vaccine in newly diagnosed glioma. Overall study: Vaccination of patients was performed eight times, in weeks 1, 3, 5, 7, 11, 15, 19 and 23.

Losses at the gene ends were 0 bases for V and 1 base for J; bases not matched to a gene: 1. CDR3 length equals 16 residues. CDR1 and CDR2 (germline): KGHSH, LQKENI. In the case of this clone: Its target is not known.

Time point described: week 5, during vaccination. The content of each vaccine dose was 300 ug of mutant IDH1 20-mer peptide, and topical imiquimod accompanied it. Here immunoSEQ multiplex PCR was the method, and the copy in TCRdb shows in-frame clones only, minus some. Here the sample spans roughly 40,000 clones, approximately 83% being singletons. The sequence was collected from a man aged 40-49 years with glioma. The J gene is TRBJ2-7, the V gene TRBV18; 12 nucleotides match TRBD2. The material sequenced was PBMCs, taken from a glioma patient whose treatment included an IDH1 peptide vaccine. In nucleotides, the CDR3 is TGTGCCAGCTCACCACCTGGACTAGCGGGGTCCTACGAGCAGTACTTC. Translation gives CASSPPGLAGSYEQYF.